The 20 T cell receptor beta chains in this list originate from one sample, sequenced in a study of siplizumab effects on memory and regulatory T cells. Some clones are missing from TCRdb's copy, which holds only in-frame ones; the method was immunoSEQ multiplex PCR. The table shows roughly 100,000 clones, with around 93% occurring only once. Sequenced sample: CD4+ T cells sorted from blood. All receptors come from a human donor in good health.

The V call is TRBV19, the J call TRBJ2-7, with TRBD2 matching over 10 bases. Trimming cost V 3 bases and J 0 bases; bases outside gene matches: 14. There are 19 residues in the CDR3. Germline V CDR1 and CDR2: LNHDA, SQIVND (reference sequence). Written as DNA, the CDR3 is TGTGCCAGTAGTATCCTGCCCGCAATAGCGGGAGGAAACTCCTACGAGCAGTACTTC. Protein: CASSILPAIAGGNSYEQYF. Full variable domain (remainder filled in from reference TRBV19 and TRBJ2-7): DGGITQSPKYLFRKEGQNVTLSCEQNLNHDAMYWYRQDPGQGLRLIYYSQIVNDFQKGDIAEGYSVSREKKESFPLTVTSAQKNPTAFYLCASSILPAIAGGNSYEQYFGPGTRLTVT.

The CDR3 is CAMGLAGGNNEQFF. The CDR3 DNA sequence: TGTGCCATGGGACTAGCGGGAGGTAACAATGAGCAGTTCTTC. The gene calls are TRBV10-3 and TRBJ2-1; TRBD2 aligns across 15 bases. Germline loops: CDR1 ENHRY, CDR2 SYGVKD. CDR3 length: 14 amino acids. With 9 bases clipped from V and 5 bases from J, the junction kept 2 bases outside the gene matches.

The rearrangement uses TRBV9 and TRBJ2-5; D is unclear. Trimming pared 0 bases from V and 4 bases from J, leaving 16 bases between. The CDR3 is 16 amino acids. Germline V gene lookup returns CDR1 SGDLS and CDR2 YYNGEE. DNA of the CDR3: TGTGCCAGCAGCGTAGCTCTTCCGCACGGCGGAGAGACCCAGTACTTC. This sequence encodes CASSVALPHGGETQYF.

The chain couples TRBV7-8 to TRBJ2-5; D possibly corresponds to TRBD2 (5 bases). CDR3 length equals 15 residues. CDR1 is SGHVS and CDR2 is FQNEAQ in the germline V gene. Trimming took 3 bases from V and 1 from J, leaving 12 bases between them. CDR3 bases: TGTGCCAGCAGCTTCCTGGAACTAGGCCAAGAGACCCAGTACTTC. Its translation: CASSFLELGQETQYF.

The V gene is TRBV5-4, the J gene TRBJ1-4; D gene ambiguous. V dropped 4 bases and J dropped 0 bases, with 10 bases sitting between them. Germline V gene lookup returns CDR1 SGHNT and CDR2 YYREEE (reference sequence). The CDR3 runs to 15 residues. The CDR3 loop is CASSPDGTTNEKLFF. CDR3 sequence (DNA): TGTGCCAGCAGCCCCGACGGGACAACTAATGAAAAACTGTTTTTT.

In the case of this clone: The sample contains more than one DNA sequence encoding this CDR3. V usage is TRBV19 and J usage is TRBJ1-5; D not resolved. Looked up from germline, CDR1 is LNHDA and CDR2 is SQIVND (reference sequence). The CDR3 consists of 15 residues. V lost 1 base and J lost 1, with 8 bases in between. The CDR3 DNA follows: TGTGCCAGTAGTATAGTATCTTCGAGCAATCAGCCCCAGCATTTT. It translates to CASSIVSSSNQPQHF.

This clone was detected only a few times. At one end the junction does not follow the germline gene, possibly because of a read error. The chain uses TRBV5-1 and TRBJ1-1; D is uncertain. The CDR3 has 13 residues. Germline V CDR1 and CDR2: SGHRS, YFSETQ. CDR3 DNA: TGCGCCAGCAGGAGGACGGGGAACGCTGAAGCTTTCTTT. This sequence encodes CASRRTGNAEAFF. Full variable domain (missing parts from reference TRBV5-1 and TRBJ1-1): KAGVTQTPRYLIKTRGQQVTLSCSPISGHRSVSWYQQTPGQGLQFLFEYFSETQRNKGNFPGRFSGRQFSNSRSEMNVSTLELGDSALYLCASRRTGNAEAFFGQGTRLTVV.

CDR3 region: CASSLEGAASNGYTF. DNA for the CDR3: TGTGCCAGCAGCTTGGAGGGGGCGGCTTCGAATGGCTACACCTTC. J is TRBJ1-2 and V is TRBV5-5; 7 bases align to TRBD1. The CDR3 is 15 amino acids. Germline CDR1 reads SGHKS; CDR2 reads YYEKEE (reference sequence). Trimming removed 0 bases from V and 6 bases from J; junction bases left unmatched: 8.

The CDR3 nucleotides read TGTGCCAGCAGCTTCAGCGGGGGAAGGGTAGAGACCCAGTACTTC. Translation gives CASSFSGGRVETQYF. The V gene is TRBV7-2, the J gene TRBJ2-5; TRBD2 matches 8 bases. From germline, CDR1 is SGHTA and CDR2 FQGNSA. V lost 3 bases, J lost 4 bases, and 7 bases stayed unmatched. This CDR3 has 15 amino acids.

This sequence joins TRBV29-1 and TRBJ1-2, with D possibly matching TRBD1 (6 bases). Germline V gene lookup returns CDR1 SQVTM and CDR2 ANQGSEA. With 8 bases removed from V and 2 bases from J, the gap between germline ends came to 21 bases. This CDR3 spans 15 amino acids. The CDR3 reads CSTGGFAQGNYGYTF. CDR3 nucleotide sequence: TGCAGCACTGGGGGCTTCGCGCAGGGGAACTATGGCTACACCTTC.

The chain recombines TRBV5-1 with TRBJ1-1; D is perhaps TRBD1 (6 bases). The length of the CDR3 is 15 residues. Between the trimmed V and J ends, which lost 4 bases and 2 bases, there was a span of 15 bases. CDR1 SGHRS and CDR2 YFSETQ come from the germline V gene. The CDR3 region has the DNA TGCGCCAGCAGCCCGGGGGGCATCCCTAACACTGAAGCTTTCTTT. It specifies CASSPGGIPNTEAFF.

V and J are TRBV7-3 and TRBJ1-2; D gene ambiguous. V gave up 5 bases and J gave up 4 bases, with 17 bases separating them. There are 15 residues in the CDR3. Germline assignment: CDR1 SGHTA and CDR2 FQGTGA. CDR3: CASSPQSGPGYGYTF. The DNA of the CDR3 is TGTGCCAGCAGCCCACAATCCGGCCCGGGCTATGGCTACACCTTC.

As DNA, the CDR3 is TGTGCCAGCAGTAAAGACCTCAATCAGCCCCAGCATTTT. Translation gives CASSKDLNQPQHF. V is TRBV2 and J is TRBJ1-5; D ambiguous. The CDR3 has 13 amino acids. Trimming pared 5 bases from V and 3 bases from J, leaving 8 bases between. Germline V CDR1 and CDR2: SNHLY, FYNNEI. The full variable domain, in which reference TRBV2 and TRBJ1-5 provide the parts outside the CDR3, is EPEVTQTPSHQVTQMGQEVILRCVPISNHLYFYWYRQILGQKVEFLVSFYNNEISEKSEIFDDQFSVERPDGSNFTLKIRSTKLEDSAMYFCASSKDLNQPQHFGDGTRLSIL.

This chain links TRBV29-1 with TRBJ2-1; 10 nucleotides line up with TRBD1. Germline CDR1 and CDR2: SQVTM and ANQGSEA. J was trimmed by 2 bases and V by 5 bases; bases with no gene match: 6. The CDR3 loop spans 15 amino acids. CDR3 region: CSVPGQGGTYNEQFF. The CDR3 nucleotides read TGCAGCGTTCCTGGACAGGGGGGGACCTACAATGAGCAGTTCTTC.

This clone has a single count. The chain is built from TRBV4-3 and TRBJ1-1; D gene uncertain. V was shortened by 0 bases and J by 6 bases, with 8 bases between the two germline ends. The CDR3 has 13 amino acids. Germline values: CDR1 LGHNA, CDR2 YSLEER. CDR3 in DNA: TGCGCCAGCAGCCAAGAAAGCGCAGCTGAAGCTTTCTTT. Its translation: CASSQESAAEAFF.

The V call is TRBV10-3, the J call TRBJ2-1; TRBD1 aligns across 8 bases. The germline gives CDR1 ENHRY, CDR2 SYGVKD. This CDR3 comprises 14 residues. Trimming took 7 bases from V and 1 from J; bases not matched to a gene: 3. The CDR3 DNA is TGTGCCATCAACGGACAGGGTTCCTACAATGAGCAGTTCTTC. Encoded protein: CAINGQGSYNEQFF.

A note on this clone: Other DNA sequences in the sample encode the same CDR3. The rearrangement joins TRBV7-2 to TRBJ2-7; D is unclear. Trimming stripped 5 bases from V and 4 bases from J, with 6 bases between. Germline V gene lookup returns CDR1 SGHTA and CDR2 FQGNSA. CDR3 length: 11 amino acids. The CDR3 region is CASSNRYEQYF. The CDR3 bases are TGTGCCAGCAGCAACCGGTACGAGCAGTACTTC.

This sequence joins TRBV7-3 and TRBJ1-1; D perhaps matches TRBD1 (6 bases). CDR3 size: 14 residues. Germline-derived CDR1 and CDR2 are SGHTA and FQGTGA. V lost 5 bases and J lost 5, with 15 bases in between. CDR3 sequence: CASSLSGTQTEAFF. In DNA form, the CDR3 reads TGTGCCAGCAGCCTATCCGGGACACAAACTGAAGCTTTCTTT.

The chain uses TRBV25-1 and TRBJ2-1; D call uncertain. V was pared by 2 bases and J by 8 bases, with 10 bases between. Germline CDR1 reads MGHDK; CDR2 reads SYGVNS. CDR3 length: 13 residues. As DNA, the CDR3 is TGTGCCAGCAGTGAAATCCCCCTTGATGAGCAGTTCTTC. Translated, it gives CASSEIPLDEQFF.

This clone has a handful of counts. The chain has TRBV5-5 and TRBJ1-5; a possible D gene is TRBD1 (5 bases). V lost 2 bases to trimming and J lost 4 bases, with 16 bases between them. The germline CDR1 and CDR2 sequences are SGHKS and YYEKEE (reference sequence). This CDR3 has 16 amino acids. As DNA, the CDR3 is TGTGCCAGCAGCTTTTCCCGGGACGGAACAAATCAGCCCCAGCATTTT. It translates to CASSFSRDGTNQPQHF.